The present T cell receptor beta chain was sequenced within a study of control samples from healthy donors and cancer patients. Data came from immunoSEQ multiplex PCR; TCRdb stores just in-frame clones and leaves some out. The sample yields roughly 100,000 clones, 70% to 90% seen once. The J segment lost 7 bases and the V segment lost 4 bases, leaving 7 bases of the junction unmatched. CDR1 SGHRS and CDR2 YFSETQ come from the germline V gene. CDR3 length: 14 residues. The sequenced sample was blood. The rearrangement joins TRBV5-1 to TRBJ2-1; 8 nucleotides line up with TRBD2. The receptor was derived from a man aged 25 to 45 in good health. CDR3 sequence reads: CASSREGFGNEQFF. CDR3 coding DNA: TGCGCCAGCAGCCGGGAGGGGTTTGGTAATGAGCAGTTCTTC.